This TCR beta chain was sequenced for a study of read filtering for tumor transcriptome and immune sequencing. Study summary: Per sample, TCR-region reads ranged about 4 to 10.27 million by IR-seq, roughly 80 to 1273 by RNA-seq. Study-level results: Sorted CD138-negative bone marrow cells were not purified T cells.

The library was built from 400 ng RNA with molecular barcoded adaptors for alpha/delta and beta/gamma chains. Each CDR3 protein is one row after TCRdb ran MiXCR on the reads. The sample contains roughly 41,000 distinct CDR3 sequences, approximately 14% of which appear only once. In regard to this clonotype: The antigen remains unidentified.

The CDR3 covers 15 residues. The trim removed 4 bases at V and 4 bases at J, leaving 5 bases unmatched. Per germline, CDR1 MDHEN and CDR2 SYDVKM. This sequence joins TRBV28 and TRBJ2-7; 12 positions match TRBD2. The sequencing input was a population of CD138-negative cells sorted from bone marrow. The origin of this receptor is a donor aged 40 or older with multiple myeloma. CDR3 DNA sequence: TGTGCCAGCAGTTCACTAGCGGGAGGAGCGTACGAGCAGTACTTC. This encodes CASSSLAGGAYEQYF. Complete variable domain (other parts from reference TRBV28 and TRBJ2-7): DVKVTQSSRYLVKRTGEKVFLECVQDMDHENMFWYRQDPGLGLRLIYFSYDVKMKEKGDIPEGYSVSREKKERFSLILESASTNQTSMYLCASSSLAGGAYEQYFGPGTRLTVT.